This TCR beta chain was recorded in a study of Tregs in tolerant kidney transplant recipients. Study observations and caveats: Donor-specific Treg expansion exceeded global Treg expansion in tolerant patients, suggesting antigen drive.

The assay was immunoSEQ multiplex PCR, and TCRdb's table has in-frame clones only and misses some. The profile covers fewer than 80,000 clones, with about 98% appearing a single time and about 0.61% taken by the ten largest. CDR1 SGHTS and CDR2 YDEGEE come from the germline V gene. This CDR3 comprises 17 residues. V was clipped by 4 bases and J by 0 bases, with 18 bases between them. With respect to this clone: As yet, its antigen is unknown.

Thawed PBMCs were FACS-sorted into unstimulated CD4+CD25+CD127- regulatory T cells, CD4+CD25- non-regulatory cells, CD4 and CD8 cells. The input for sequencing was CD4+ T cells from blood, taken before the transplant. The chain joins TRBV5-8 to TRBJ2-3; D not certain. The receptor comes from a human donor who received a combined kidney and bone marrow transplant. CDR3: CASSREYSGLSTDTQYF. CDR3 nucleotides: TGTGCCAGCAGCCGCGAATATTCGGGTTTAAGCACAGATACGCAGTATTTT.